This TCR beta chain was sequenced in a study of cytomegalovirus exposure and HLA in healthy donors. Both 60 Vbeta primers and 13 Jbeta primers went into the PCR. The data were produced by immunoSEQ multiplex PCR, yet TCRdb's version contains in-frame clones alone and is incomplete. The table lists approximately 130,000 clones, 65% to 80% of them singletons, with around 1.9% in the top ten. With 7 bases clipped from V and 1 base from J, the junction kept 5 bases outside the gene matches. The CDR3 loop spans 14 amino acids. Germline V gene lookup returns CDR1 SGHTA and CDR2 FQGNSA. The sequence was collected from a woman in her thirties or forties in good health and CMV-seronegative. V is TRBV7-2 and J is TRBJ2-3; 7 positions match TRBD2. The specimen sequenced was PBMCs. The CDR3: CASTLLAGTDTQYF. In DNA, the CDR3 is TGTGCCAGCACCCTTCTAGCGGGCACAGATACGCAGTATTTT. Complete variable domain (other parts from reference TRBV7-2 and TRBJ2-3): GAGVSQSPSNKVTEKGKDVELRCDPISGHTALYWYRQSLGQGLEFLIYFQGNSAPDKSGLPSDRFSAERTGGSVSTLTIQRTQQEDSAVYLCASTLLAGTDTQYFGPGTRLTVL.